Presented here are 13 T cell receptor beta chains from one specimen sequenced in a study of sequential checkpoint blockade in melanoma. Specified treatment: randomized to nivolumab then ipilimumab (arm A) or the reverse (arm B). Sequenced by immunoSEQ multiplex PCR; TCRdb stores in-frame clones only, minus some. The table lists under 45,000 clones, approximately 84% of them singletons, with less than 7% in the top ten. This material consisted of CD8+ T cells sorted from blood (inferred from file names), taken from a patient given nivolumab and ipilimumab in sequence. The receptors come from a human donor with melanoma.

The chain uses TRBV5-6 and TRBJ2-1; possible D gene TRBD2, 5 bases. Germline V gene data show CDR1 as SGHDT and CDR2 as YYEEEE. This CDR3 is built from 15 residues. The V end was cut by 4 bases, the J end by 10 bases, with 21 bases between. DNA for the CDR3: TGTGCCAGCAGCCTGACACTAGAAACGAGAGGGGAGCAGTTCTTC. Its protein is CASSLTLETRGEQFF. The full variable domain, rest sourced from reference TRBV5-6 and TRBJ2-1, is DAGVTQSPTHLIKTRGQQVTLRCSPKSGHDTVSWYQQALGQGPQFIFQYYEEEERQRGNFPDRFSGHQFPNYSSELNVNALLLGDSALYLCASSLTLETRGEQFFGPGTRLTVL.

V and J are TRBV19 and TRBJ1-1; perhaps TRBD1 as D (6 bases). CDR1 is LNHDA, CDR2 SQIVND, per germline (reference sequence). V was clipped by 10 bases and J by 7 bases, with 13 bases between them. CDR3 length: 11 amino acids. DNA for the CDR3: TGTGCCACCTACACAGGGAATGAAGCTTTCTTT. Translating it yields CATYTGNEAFF.

The rearrangement links TRBV28 to TRBJ2-2, with 8 positions matching TRBD1. CDR1 and CDR2 from the germline V gene are MDHEN and SYDVKM. V was pared by 3 bases and J by 1 base, with 1 base of the junction left unmatched. CDR3 length: 15 residues. Written as DNA, the CDR3 is TGTGCCAGCAGTTTTGGGACAGGGAACACCGGGGAGCTGTTTTTT. This codes for CASSFGTGNTGELFF.

This sequence joins TRBV9 and TRBJ2-2; 8 positions agree with TRBD2. The CDR3 length is 14 residues. V shed 4 bases and J 6 bases; nucleotides not matched to a gene: 5. Per the germline V gene, CDR1 is SGDLS and CDR2 is YYNGEE. For the CDR3, the DNA is TGTGCCAGCAGCCCCGGACTAGCCCCCGGGGAGCTGTTTTTT. It yields the protein CASSPGLAPGELFF.

This chain joins TRBV13 and TRBJ1-1; possible D gene TRBD1, 5 bases. The CDR3 spans 13 residues. The germline V gene encodes CDR1 PRHDT and CDR2 FYEKMQ (reference sequence). V was trimmed by 0 bases and J by 3 bases, leaving 5 bases between them. CDR3 bases: TGTGCCAGCAGCTTAGGGACAGACACTGAAGCTTTCTTT. It yields the protein CASSLGTDTEAFF.

This clone has only a few counts. One junction end does not reproduce the germline sequence, and a read error may be involved. This sequence joins TRBV4-1 and TRBJ2-7; a weak D match, TRBD1 (7 bases). The CDR3 contains 13 residues. CDR1 MGHRA and CDR2 YSYEKL come from the germline V gene. CDR3 region: CASSLDQGGEQYF. The DNA of the CDR3 is TGTGCCAGCAGCTTAGATCAGGGGGGCGAGCAGTACTTC.

The V gene is TRBV29-1, the J gene TRBJ2-5, with D hard to call. V lost 7 bases to trimming and J lost 2 bases, with 11 bases between them. Germline V lookup: CDR1 SQVTM, CDR2 ANQGSEA. CDR3 size: 12 residues. The CDR3 DNA is TGCAGCGGATGGCTGTGGCAAGAGACCCAGTACTTC. Protein: CSGWLWQETQYF.

CDR3: CASIEGEQFF. The CDR3 nucleotides are TGTGCCAGCATAGAGGGTGAGCAGTTCTTC. V gene TRBV2 combines with J gene TRBJ2-1; possible D gene TRBD2, 5 bases. CDR1 and CDR2 from the germline V gene are SNHLY and FYNNEI. The V and J ends lost 7 bases and 9 bases respectively, with 7 bases between them. This CDR3 has 10 amino acids.

This chain joins TRBV6-6 and TRBJ2-7, with D uncertain. The CDR3 runs 13 residues. The germline gives CDR1 MNHNY, CDR2 SVGAGI (reference sequence). The V and J ends lost 0 bases and 5 bases respectively, with 8 bases between them. The CDR3 DNA sequence: TGTGCCAGCAGTTACTCGGCCGTCCACGAGCAGTACTTC. Residues: CASSYSAVHEQYF.

The CDR3 bases are TGCGCCAGCAGCCACCCGGACATGCTTAGCAATCAGCCCCAGCATTTT. Its translation: CASSHPDMLSNQPQHF. The chain employs TRBV4-1 and TRBJ1-5, with D perhaps TRBD1 (5 bases). Germline V gives CDR1 MGHRA, CDR2 YSYEKL. The CDR3 totals 16 residues. The V end lost 3 bases, the J end lost 0 bases, and 12 bases lay between the germline ends.

This clone was picked up a small number of times. The chain carries TRBV6-1 and TRBJ2-2; 10 bases are shared with TRBD1. The CDR3 is made up of 13 amino acids. Germline values: CDR1 MNHNS, CDR2 SASEGT. V lost 8 bases, J lost 3 bases, and 0 bases stayed unmatched. CDR3 sequence reads: CASGTGDTGELFF. CDR3 in DNA: TGTGCCAGCGGGACAGGGGACACCGGGGAGCTGTTTTTT.

Only a few counts were recorded for this clone. This sequence joins TRBV6-5 and TRBJ2-7; D might be TRBD2 (5 bases). The CDR3 length is 13 residues. With 7 bases removed from V and 3 bases from J, the gap between germline ends came to 13 bases. Germline CDR1 reads MNHEY; CDR2 reads SVGAGI. The CDR3, as DNA: TGTGCCAGCAACCAAGTCGGGGTCTACGAGCAGTACTTC. This encodes CASNQVGVYEQYF.

The chain has TRBV28 and TRBJ2-2; 8 bases agree with TRBD2. The J segment lost 6 bases and the V segment lost 4 bases, leaving 10 bases of the junction unmatched. The CDR3 is 16 amino acids. Germline values: CDR1 MDHEN, CDR2 SYDVKM. CDR3 residues: CASSSIGLAASGELFF. DNA for the CDR3: TGTGCCAGCAGTTCCATCGGACTAGCTGCATCCGGGGAGCTGTTTTTT. Filled out from reference TRBV28 and TRBJ2-2, the complete variable domain reads DVKVTQSSRYLVKRTGEKVFLECVQDMDHENMFWYRQDPGLGLRLIYFSYDVKMKEKGDIPEGYSVSREKKERFSLILESASTNQTSMYLCASSSIGLAASGELFFGEGSRLTVL.